The 32 T cell receptor beta chains given below trace back to one sample, sequenced in a study of T cell responses to AZD1222 COVID-19 vaccine. TCRdb's table, derived via immunoSEQ multiplex PCR, lists solely in-frame clones and lacks some. The sample carries about 120,000 clones, approximately 88% recorded once. Sequenced material: peripheral blood, taken on day 0 of AZD1222 vaccination. These receptors all stem from an adult in good health.

CDR3 sequence: CASSFGLAGETQYF. In DNA form, the CDR3 reads TGTGCCAGCAGCTTTGGACTAGCGGGAGAGACCCAGTACTTC. The V and J genes are TRBV7-7 and TRBJ2-5, with 11 nucleotides matching TRBD2. CDR3 length equals 14 residues. Looked up from germline, CDR1 is SSHAT and CDR2 is FNYEAQ (reference sequence). The V segment lost 3 bases and the J segment 4 bases; nucleotides outside the gene matches: 1.

The chain couples TRBV9 to TRBJ2-1; 11 nucleotides agree with TRBD2. J was trimmed by 6 bases and V by 0 bases; bases with no gene match: 8. CDR3 length: 17 residues. Per the germline V gene, CDR1 is SGDLS and CDR2 is YYNGEE. Here the CDR3 DNA reads TGTGCCAGCAGCGTAGAGTTCGGGCTAGCGGGAGGCAATGAGCAGTTCTTC. Protein sequence: CASSVEFGLAGGNEQFF.

In its sample, this clone was seen once. The chain couples TRBV19 to TRBJ1-2; maybe TRBD1 (6 bases). The CDR3 loop spans 13 amino acids. CDR1 LNHDA and CDR2 SQIVND come from the germline V gene (reference sequence). Trimming stripped 11 bases from V and 7 bases from J, with 20 bases between. CDR3 protein: CAATTNREGGYTF. In DNA form, the CDR3 reads TGTGCCGCCACAACCAACAGGGAAGGTGGCTACACCTTC.

The CDR3 reads CASSYFSSSPLHF. CDR3 sequence (DNA): TGTGCCAGCAGTTATTTCTCTAGTTCACCCCTCCACTTT. V and J are TRBV6-5 and TRBJ1-6, with no clear D. CDR1 is MNHEY, CDR2 SVGAGI, per germline. Trimming stripped 3 bases from V and 9 bases from J, with 9 bases between. The CDR3 has 13 residues.

The chain uses TRBV3-1 (or the pseudogene TRBV3-2) and TRBJ1-1; 7 nucleotides align to TRBD1. The CDR3 has 15 amino acids. Germline V lookup: CDR1 LGHDT, CDR2 YNNKEL (reference sequence). Trimming removed 1 base from V and 3 bases from J; junction bases left unmatched: 5. The CDR3 sequence: CASSQAPGGDTEAFF. CDR3 DNA: TGTGCCAGCAGCCAAGCCCCAGGGGGAGACACTGAAGCTTTCTTT.

This rearrangement joins TRBV11-2 to TRBJ2-5, with 7 nucleotides matching TRBD2. The CDR3 consists of 14 residues. Per the germline V gene, CDR1 is SGHAT and CDR2 is FQNNGV. V lost 6 bases to trimming and J lost 4 bases; unmatched junction nucleotides: 8. The CDR3 region is CASSPSASGETQYF. CDR3 bases: TGTGCCAGCAGTCCGTCGGCTAGCGGAGAGACCCAGTACTTC.

This chain links TRBV5-6 with TRBJ1-6; 8 positions agree with TRBD1. Trimming took 4 bases from V and 9 from J; bases not matched to a gene: 9. Germline V gene data show CDR1 as SGHDT and CDR2 as YYEEEE. The CDR3 runs to 15 residues. The CDR3 sequence is CASSPTDRGGSPLHF. DNA for the CDR3: TGTGCCAGCAGCCCGACCGACAGGGGAGGTTCACCCCTCCACTTT.

This chain links TRBV28 with TRBJ1-2; D perhaps matches TRBD1 (5 bases). The CDR3 is 12 amino acids. Germline V gives CDR1 MDHEN, CDR2 SYDVKM. V was clipped by 3 bases and J by 3 bases, with 5 bases between them. CDR3 nucleotides: TGTGCCAGCAGTTTGGGGGACTATGGCTACACCTTC. This codes for CASSLGDYGYTF.

The chain uses TRBV4-1 and TRBJ2-2; 7 nucleotides match TRBD2. The CDR3 spans 17 residues. Per germline, CDR1 MGHRA and CDR2 YSYEKL. V gave up 1 base and J gave up 7 bases; unmatched junction bases: 12. CDR3 sequence reads: CASSQGSGRGLGGELFF. The CDR3 nucleotides read TGCGCCAGCAGCCAAGGTAGTGGGAGGGGATTAGGCGGGGAGCTGTTTTTT.

The chain combines TRBV6-1 with TRBJ1-2, with D possibly matching TRBD1 (6 bases). Germline lookup yields CDR1 MNHNS and CDR2 SASEGT. The V end lost 2 bases, the J end lost 10 bases, and 17 bases lay between the germline ends. This CDR3 region has 14 residues. CDR3 amino acids: CASSETGNREVYTF. The CDR3 DNA reads as TGTGCCAGCAGTGAAACTGGGAACAGGGAAGTCTACACCTTC.

This chain connects TRBV30 to TRBJ2-7; D is undetermined. CDR3 size: 11 residues. CDR1 GTSNPN and CDR2 SVGIG come from the germline V gene (reference sequence). Trimming stripped 2 bases from V and 2 bases from J, with 4 bases between. CDR3 DNA: TGTGCCTGGAGTCTTACCTACGAGCAGTACTTC. Protein: CAWSLTYEQYF.

The chain carries TRBV28 and TRBJ2-1; 11 bases fit TRBD2. V dropped 3 bases and J dropped 7; count of bases not matched to a gene: 2. The CDR3 consists of 14 residues. Per the germline V gene, CDR1 is MDHEN and CDR2 is SYDVKM. CDR3 residues: CASSFTSGSNEQFF. The CDR3 DNA reads TGTGCCAGCAGTTTCACTAGCGGGAGTAATGAGCAGTTCTTC.

This sequence joins TRBV29-1 and TRBJ1-2; TRBD1 matches at 9 bases. V gave up 6 bases and J gave up 2 bases; unmatched junction bases: 4. The CDR3 runs to 13 residues. The V gene's germline CDR1 is SQVTM and CDR2 ANQGSEA. CDR3: CSVGTGTNYGYTF. CDR3 bases: TGCAGCGTCGGGACAGGGACCAACTATGGCTACACCTTC.

The chain carries TRBV5-1 and TRBJ1-3, with D perhaps TRBD1 (6 bases). The CDR3 runs 16 residues. Germline V gene lookup returns CDR1 SGHRS and CDR2 YFSETQ. V was shortened by 3 bases and J by 3 bases, with 16 bases between the two germline ends. DNA of the CDR3: TGCGCCAGCAGCTGGATGGGGGCGAATGATGGAAACACCATATATTTT. Translating it yields CASSWMGANDGNTIYF.

The gene calls are TRBV5-1 and TRBJ1-2, with a possible D match to TRBD1 (5 bases). Germline CDR1 is SGHRS and CDR2 is YFSETQ. Trimming took 1 base from V and 3 from J, leaving 13 bases between them. The CDR3 runs 15 residues. The CDR3 nucleotides are TGCGCCAGCAGCTTGCGAAGGGGCACCGACTATGGCTACACCTTC. It is translated as CASSLRRGTDYGYTF.

The genes are TRBV5-4 and TRBJ1-4, with a tentative D call TRBD1 (5 bases). Trimming removed 4 bases from V and 5 bases from J, with 15 bases in between. The CDR3 totals 15 residues. Germline values: CDR1 SGHNT, CDR2 YYREEE (reference sequence). CDR3 protein: CASSTGTELNEKLFF. In DNA form, the CDR3 reads TGTGCCAGCAGCACCGGGACGGAGCTGAATGAAAAACTGTTTTTT.

The chain joins TRBV3-1 (or the pseudogene TRBV3-2) to TRBJ2-3; 7 bases are shared with TRBD2. The CDR3 has 18 residues. V dropped 4 bases and J dropped 1; count of bases not matched to a gene: 14. Germline V gene sequence: CDR1 LGHDT, CDR2 YNNKEL (reference sequence). CDR3 sequence (DNA): TGTGCCAGCAGCCTAATTTCTCTTGGCGGGAGCGGCACAGATACGCAGTATTTT. Its translation is CASSLISLGGSGTDTQYF.

The chain has TRBV3-1 (or the pseudogene TRBV3-2) and TRBJ1-1; no clear D gene. This CDR3 contains 13 residues. Deletions cut 3 bases from V and 4 bases from J, with 9 bases between. Germline CDR1 is LGHDT and CDR2 is YNNKEL (reference sequence). The CDR3 here is CASSQMGFTEAFF. The CDR3 nucleotides read TGTGCCAGCAGCCAGATGGGTTTCACTGAAGCTTTCTTT.

This clone has only a few counts. Other DNA sequences within the sample encode an identical CDR3. The gene calls are TRBV5-1 and TRBJ1-2, with D uncertain. V lost 0 bases to trimming and J lost 4 bases, with 4 bases between them. The CDR3 spans 12 residues. Germline V gene sequence: CDR1 SGHRS, CDR2 YFSETQ. The CDR3 nucleotides are TGCGCCAGCAGCTTGGACAGCTATGGCTACACCTTC. It translates to CASSLDSYGYTF.

The chain joins TRBV27 to TRBJ1-2; D not resolved. In germline, CDR1 is MNHEY, CDR2 SMNVEV (reference sequence). V lost 5 bases, J lost 5 bases, and 15 bases lay in between. There are 14 residues in the CDR3. CDR3 nucleotides: TGTGCCAGCAGTCCCCGCCGGTATGGATATGGCTACACCTTC. This codes for CASSPRRYGYGYTF.

The CDR3 protein is CATSRVRASGSSHEQFF. The CDR3 nucleotides read TGTGCCACCAGCAGAGTGCGTGCTAGCGGGTCTTCCCATGAGCAGTTCTTC. This sequence joins TRBV15 and TRBJ2-1; 8 bases are a match to TRBD2. This CDR3 has 17 amino acids. V was clipped by 1 base and J by 8 bases; unmatched bases: 13. Germline assignment: CDR1 LNHNV and CDR2 YYDKDF (reference sequence). The whole variable domain, remainder taken from reference TRBV15 and TRBJ2-1, is DAMVIQNPRYQVTQFGKPVTLSCSQTLNHNVMYWYQQKSSQAPKLLFHYYDKDFNNEADTPDNFQSRRPNTSFCFLDIRSPGLGDTAMYLCATSRVRASGSSHEQFFGPGTRLTVL.

The chain recombines TRBV3-1 (or the pseudogene TRBV3-2) with TRBJ1-6; D call uncertain. Trimming removed 4 bases from V and 9 bases from J, with 10 bases in between. The germline gives CDR1 LGHDT, CDR2 YNNKEL (reference sequence). This CDR3 has 13 residues. The CDR3 here is CASSPSEASPLHF. DNA of the CDR3: TGTGCCAGCAGCCCCTCGGAGGCTTCACCCCTCCACTTT.

The chain carries TRBV7-3 and TRBJ2-1; 11 bases fit TRBD2. V lost 2 bases to trimming and J lost 7 bases; unmatched junction nucleotides: 4. CDR1 and CDR2 from the germline V gene are SGHTA and FQGTGA. The CDR3 runs to 15 residues. Written as DNA, the CDR3 is TGTGCCAGCAGCTTATCTACTAGCGGGGGAAATGAGCAGTTCTTC. Translated, it gives CASSLSTSGGNEQFF. Full variable domain (outside the CDR3, taken from reference TRBV7-3 and TRBJ2-1): GAGVSQTPSNKVTEKGKYVELRCDPISGHTALYWYRQSLGQGPEFLIYFQGTGAADDSGLPNDRFFAVRPEGSVSTLKIQRTERGDSAVYLCASSLSTSGGNEQFFGPGTRLTVL.

This CDR3 reads CASSPDQSEGYTF. CDR3 sequence (DNA): TGCGCCAGCAGCCCGGATCAGTCAGAGGGCTACACCTTC. The chain links TRBV5-1 to TRBJ1-2; D not resolved. Germline CDR1 is SGHRS and CDR2 is YFSETQ. This CDR3 contains 13 residues. V lost 4 bases and J lost 8, with 15 bases in between.

V gene TRBV4-1 combines with J gene TRBJ2-1, with D tentatively TRBD1 or TRBD2 (5 bases each). The CDR3 is made up of 13 amino acids. Germline CDR1 MGHRA, CDR2 YSYEKL. Deletions cut 3 bases from V and 6 bases from J, with 9 bases between. Here the CDR3 DNA reads TGCGCCAGCAGCCACGTTGGGGGCAATGAGCAGTTCTTC. Its protein product is CASSHVGGNEQFF.

This clone was seen just once. This chain joins TRBV28 and TRBJ2-1; 11 positions agree with TRBD2. Germline loops: CDR1 MDHEN, CDR2 SYDVKM. The length of the CDR3 is 18 residues. V gave up 1 base and J gave up 6 bases; unmatched junction bases: 11. In DNA, the CDR3 is TGTGCCAGCAGTTTATCCCCAGTAGCGGGAGGGCCGGGCAATGAGCAGTTCTTC. It codes for CASSLSPVAGGPGNEQFF.

Regarding this clone: Other DNA sequences in this sample translate to the same CDR3. The chain combines TRBV28 with TRBJ2-1; D gene ambiguous. Germline lookup yields CDR1 MDHEN and CDR2 SYDVKM. The CDR3 totals 13 residues. Between the trimmed V and J ends, which lost 6 bases and 0 bases, there was a span of 6 bases. CDR3 amino acids: CASSPSSYNEQFF. CDR3 DNA sequence: TGTGCCAGCAGCCCTAGCTCCTACAATGAGCAGTTCTTC.

The CDR3 loop is CASSIEGVGQPQHF. The CDR3 DNA follows: TGTGCCAGTAGTATAGAAGGGGTTGGTCAGCCCCAGCATTTT. V usage is TRBV19 and J usage is TRBJ1-5; possible D gene TRBD1, 5 bases. Germline CDR1 reads LNHDA; CDR2 reads SQIVND (reference sequence). The germline V and J ends were trimmed by 0 bases and 6 bases, with 9 bases remaining between them. CDR3 length: 14 residues. Drawing the rest from reference TRBV19 and TRBJ1-5, the complete variable domain is DGGITQSPKYLFRKEGQNVTLSCEQNLNHDAMYWYRQDPGQGLRLIYYSQIVNDFQKGDIAEGYSVSREKKESFPLTVTSAQKNPTAFYLCASSIEGVGQPQHFGDGTRLSIL.

This chain uses TRBV27 with TRBJ2-7; D tentatively reads TRBD1 or TRBD2 (5 bases each). V was trimmed by 2 bases and J by 5 bases, leaving 16 bases between them. CDR3 length: 15 residues. Germline V gene sequence: CDR1 MNHEY, CDR2 SMNVEV (reference sequence). The CDR3 coding sequence is TGTGCCAGCAGTTTAGTGAGGGGTTTTTCCCACGAGCAGTACTTC. It codes for CASSLVRGFSHEQYF.

The chain links TRBV4-1 to TRBJ2-3, with unresolved D. Looked up from germline, CDR1 is MGHRA and CDR2 is YSYEKL. V was shortened by 3 bases and J by 0 bases, with 7 bases between the two germline ends. There are 14 residues in the CDR3. This CDR3 reads CASSQILSTDTQYF. As DNA, the CDR3 is TGCGCCAGCAGCCAGATTCTTAGCACAGATACGCAGTATTTT.

This chain uses TRBV13 with TRBJ2-7, with D maybe TRBD2 (6 bases). The germline CDR1 and CDR2 sequences are PRHDT and FYEKMQ (reference sequence). Trimming took 2 bases from V and 0 from J, leaving 20 bases between them. CDR3 length: 18 residues. The CDR3 spells CASSLSSDGGPGSYEQYF. CDR3 in DNA: TGTGCCAGCAGCTTATCCTCAGACGGGGGACCCGGCTCCTACGAGCAGTACTTC.

The chain couples TRBV5-3 to TRBJ1-3, with 9 bases aligning to TRBD1. TRBV5-3 is known as an ORF, though its function is uncertain. The ends lost 5 bases at V and 4 bases at J; junction bases unmatched: 4. The CDR3 is 14 amino acids. In nucleotides, the CDR3 is TGTGCCAGAAGATCACAGGGGGCCGGAAACACCATATATTTT. This gives the protein CARRSQGAGNTIYF.